This T cell receptor (beta chain) was recorded in a study of Ad26.COV2.S vaccination and SARS-CoV-2 variants. Assay: immunoSEQ multiplex PCR; the TCRdb copy retains only in-frame clones and omits some. The repertoire consists of 350,000 to 450,000 clones, with around 93% occurring once and the leading ten covering about 1.6%. Treatment defined: around 19 received Ad26.COV2.S at low or high dose, single or two shots; 5 received placebo; per-sample allocation not given. Following the first vaccine or placebo injection, samples were taken on day 63. Germline V gene data show CDR1 as MGHDK and CDR2 as SYGVNS. The CDR3 covers 14 residues. V was cut by 4 bases and J by 1 base, with 10 bases left in between. With regard to this clone: Antigen specificity is unknown.

Overall study results and limits: There was a possibility that the TCR breadth and depth analyses underestimated total T cell responses.

The receptor's source is a person aged 18 to 65 who received the Ad26.COV2.S COVID-19 vaccine or a placebo. The sample was peripheral blood, taken in a trial of Ad26.COV2.S vaccine versus placebo. The rearrangement uses TRBV25-1 and TRBJ1-1; TRBD1 is a possible D gene (6 bases). CDR3 DNA sequence: TGTGCCAGCAGTGGAGGGGGGAGGAACACTGAAGCTTTCTTT. This encodes CASSGGGRNTEAFF.